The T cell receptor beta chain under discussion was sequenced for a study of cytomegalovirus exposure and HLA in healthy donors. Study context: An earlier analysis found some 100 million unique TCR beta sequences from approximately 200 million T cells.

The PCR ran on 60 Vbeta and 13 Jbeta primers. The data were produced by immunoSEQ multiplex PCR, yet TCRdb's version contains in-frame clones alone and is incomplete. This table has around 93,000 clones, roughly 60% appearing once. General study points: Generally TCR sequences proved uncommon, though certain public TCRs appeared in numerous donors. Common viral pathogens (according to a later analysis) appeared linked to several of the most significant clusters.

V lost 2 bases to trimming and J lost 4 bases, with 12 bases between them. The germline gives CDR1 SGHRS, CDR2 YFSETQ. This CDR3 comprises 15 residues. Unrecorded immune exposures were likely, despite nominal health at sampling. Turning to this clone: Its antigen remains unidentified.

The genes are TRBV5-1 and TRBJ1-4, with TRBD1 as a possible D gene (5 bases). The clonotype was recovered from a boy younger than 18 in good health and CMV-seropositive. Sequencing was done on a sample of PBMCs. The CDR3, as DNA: TGCGCCAGCAGCTTTCGCAGGGAGGGTAATGAAAAACTGTTTTTT. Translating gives CASSFRREGNEKLFF. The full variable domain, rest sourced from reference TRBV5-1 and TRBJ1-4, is KAGVTQTPRYLIKTRGQQVTLSCSPISGHRSVSWYQQTPGQGLQFLFEYFSETQRNKGNFPGRFSGRQFSNSRSEMNVSTLELGDSALYLCASSFRREGNEKLFFGSGTQLSVL.